One sample yielded the 10 T cell receptor beta chains listed below, sequenced in a study of STAT3 mutations in large granular lymphocyte leukemia. Study observations and caveats: Every T-LGLL patient had at least one immunodominant TCRbeta clonotype.

The repertoire was sequenced with immunoSEQ multiplex PCR; TCRdb's copy has only in-frame clones and lacks some. The sample records about 20,000 clones, 92% being singletons. Their specific antigens are unknown. The sequenced sample was peripheral blood mononuclear cells. Receptors were obtained from a man in his sixties with T-cell large granular lymphocyte leukemia. Some clones in this sample may be carry-over from other donors' samples.

This sequence joins TRBV7-9 and TRBJ1-6; TRBD1 might be the D (5 bases). Trimming pared 4 bases from V and 6 bases from J, leaving 13 bases between. Germline V CDR1 and CDR2: SEHNR, FQNEAQ (reference sequence). This CDR3 contains 15 residues. The CDR3 coding sequence is TGTGCCAGCAGCTACCCCCCGGGGGTTAATTCACCCCTCCACTTT. Translating it yields CASSYPPGVNSPLHF.

The rearrangement joins TRBV7-2 to TRBJ1-2, with a possible D match to TRBD1 (5 bases). Germline V CDR1 and CDR2: SGHTA, FQGNSA. V was clipped by 5 bases and J by 6 bases, with 16 bases between them. This CDR3 contains 14 residues. Written as DNA, the CDR3 is TGTGCCAGCAGCATCGGAAAGGGAGGGGATGGCTACACCTTC. Its protein is CASSIGKGGDGYTF. Full variable domain (outside the CDR3, taken from reference TRBV7-2 and TRBJ1-2): GAGVSQSPSNKVTEKGKDVELRCDPISGHTALYWYRQSLGQGLEFLIYFQGNSAPDKSGLPSDRFSAERTGGSVSTLTIQRTQQEDSAVYLCASSIGKGGDGYTFGSGTRLTVV.

This sequence joins TRBV28 and TRBJ2-3; a weak D match, TRBD2 (6 bases). V was clipped by 4 bases and J by 1 base, with 12 bases between them. The CDR3 is 15 residues long. Germline CDR1 reads MDHEN; CDR2 reads SYDVKM. The CDR3 loop is CASSSLERGTDTQYF. The CDR3 DNA sequence: TGTGCCAGCAGTTCCCTCGAGCGGGGCACAGATACGCAGTATTTT.

The CDR3 here is CASSLEPETQYF. The CDR3 DNA follows: TGTGCCAGCAGCTTGGAGCCGGAGACCCAGTACTTC. This rearrangement joins TRBV7-6 to TRBJ2-5, with D unresolved. The V and J ends lost 3 bases and 5 bases respectively, with 7 bases between them. The CDR3 is 12 residues long. Germline CDR1 is SGHVS and CDR2 is FNYEAQ. The whole variable domain, filled in from reference TRBV7-6 and TRBJ2-5, reads GAGVSQSPRYKVTKRGQDVALRCDPISGHVSLYWYRQALGQGPEFLTYFNYEAQQDKSGLPNDRFSAERPEGSISTLTIQRTEQRDSAMYRCASSLEPETQYFGPGTRLLVL.

This clone occurred once. The rearrangement joins TRBV7-9 to TRBJ2-7; possible D gene TRBD1, 5 bases. This CDR3 region has 14 residues. Germline V gives CDR1 SEHNR, CDR2 FQNEAQ (reference sequence). Trimming took off 1 base at V and 3 bases at J, with 10 bases between the two ends. CDR3: CASSLVGRDYEQYF. The CDR3 bases are TGTGCCAGCAGCTTAGTAGGCAGGGACTACGAGCAGTACTTC.

The chain employs TRBV5-1 and TRBJ1-2, with D tentatively TRBD1 (6 bases). Germline V lookup: CDR1 SGHRS, CDR2 YFSETQ. This CDR3 has 15 residues. Trimming cost V 1 base and J 6 bases, with 16 bases left between them. For the CDR3, the DNA is TGCGCCAGCAGCTTGAGGGGATTGGGGGGCGATGGCTACACCTTC. Translating gives CASSLRGLGGDGYTF.

This sequence joins TRBV7-2 and TRBJ2-3; D is uncertain. CDR1 is SGHTA, CDR2 FQGNSA, per germline. The length of the CDR3 is 12 residues. V was cut by 2 bases and J by 6 bases, with 6 bases left in between. CDR3 coding DNA: TGTGCCAGCAGCTTAACCAGGGATACGCAGTATTTT. Translated: CASSLTRDTQYF.

This chain joins TRBV4-3 and TRBJ1-2; perhaps TRBD1 as D (5 bases). Germline V CDR1 and CDR2: LGHNA, YSLEER. The CDR3 contains 14 residues. Trimming cost V 0 bases and J 3 bases, with 8 bases left between them. The CDR3, as DNA: TGCGCCAGCAGCCAAGAGGGGGTTGACTATGGCTACACCTTC. Translating gives CASSQEGVDYGYTF.

The chain recombines TRBV5-1 with TRBJ2-5; D is unresolved. The germline CDR1 and CDR2 sequences are SGHRS and YFSETQ. Trimming pared 1 base from V and 3 bases from J, leaving 13 bases between. The CDR3 runs to 15 residues. In nucleotides, the CDR3 is TGCGCCAGCAGCTTGTTGCCCGGAGAAGAAGAGACCCAGTACTTC. Its protein product is CASSLLPGEEETQYF.

The chain joins TRBV18 to TRBJ2-1; tentative D call: TRBD2 (6 bases). Per germline, CDR1 KGHSH and CDR2 LQKENI. Trimming shortened V by 3 bases and J by 8 bases, and 14 bases separated the two germline ends. The CDR3 length is 14 residues. The CDR3 DNA reads TGTGCCAGCTCACCCCAAAGAAGCGGGTATGAGCAGTTCTTC. This codes for CASSPQRSGYEQFF.